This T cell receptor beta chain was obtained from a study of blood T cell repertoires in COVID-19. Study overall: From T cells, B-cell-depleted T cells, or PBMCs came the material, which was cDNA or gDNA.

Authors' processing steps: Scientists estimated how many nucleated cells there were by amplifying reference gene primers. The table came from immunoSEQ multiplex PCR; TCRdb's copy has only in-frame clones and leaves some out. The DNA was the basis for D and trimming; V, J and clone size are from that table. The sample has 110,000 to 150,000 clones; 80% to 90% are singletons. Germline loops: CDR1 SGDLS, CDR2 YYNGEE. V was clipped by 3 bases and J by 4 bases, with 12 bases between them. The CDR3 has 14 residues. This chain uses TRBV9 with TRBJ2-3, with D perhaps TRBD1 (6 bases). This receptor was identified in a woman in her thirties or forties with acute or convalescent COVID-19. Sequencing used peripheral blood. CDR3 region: CASSAHRDPDTQYF. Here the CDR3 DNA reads TGTGCCAGCAGCGCACACAGGGACCCAGATACGCAGTATTTT.